This is a list of T cell receptor beta chains from one sample in a study of shared clonotypes between healthy human individuals. Generated by immunoSEQ multiplex PCR, the TCRdb table keeps only in-frame clones and is missing some. The sample lists about 1.5 million clones, around 95% occurring once. The sequenced sample consisted of naive CD4+ T cells sorted from blood. Every receptor here comes from a man aged 30 to 39 in good health. CDR3s include the opening cysteine and the closing phenylalanine or tryptophan. Each record gives: CDR3 length, J gene, clone size, D gene, V gene, CDR3 DNA, CDR3 protein. The D gene is left open where the match is weak. Clone size is shown for a subset of rows, as once, few, many or a class of expanded clone.

>14|TRBJ2-2|.|TRBD1|TRBV5-1
TGCGCCAGTCGACAGGGGGCGGTCACCGGGGAGCTGTTTTTT
CASRQGAVTGELFF
>11|TRBJ1-1|.|.|TRBV25-1
TGTGCCAGCTCCACCCGGACTGAAGCTTTCTTT
CASSTRTEAFF
>14|TRBJ2-1|.|TRBD1|TRBV10-1
TGCGCCAGCAGTGTAGGGGACAGGGCCAATGAGCAGTTCTTC
CASSVGDRANEQFF
>15|TRBJ2-7|.|.|TRBV9
TGTGCCAGCAGCGTGGGGGGACTGGGTCCCTACGAGCAGTACTTC
CASSVGGLGPYEQYF
>16|TRBJ2-5|.|TRBD2|TRBV19
TGTGCCAGTAGTATTTTCGCTAGCGGGACCCAAGAGACCCAGTACTTC
CASSIFASGTQETQYF
>16|TRBJ2-7|.|.|TRBV5-1
TGCGCCAGCAGCTTAGGGTGGGGGTCCGCCCCCTACGAGCAGTACTTC
CASSLGWGSAPYEQYF
>13|TRBJ2-7|.|.|TRBV19
TGTGCCAGTAGTGGTCAGGCCACCTACGAGCAGTACTTC
CASSGQATYEQYF
>15|TRBJ2-1|.|TRBD2|TRBV18
TGTGCCAGCTCACCCCTAGCGGGAGGATTTAATGAGCAGTTCTTC
CASSPLAGGFNEQFF
>15|TRBJ2-5|.|.|TRBV25-1
TGTGCCAGCAGTGACGCCCGGGACACCCAAGAGACCCAGTACTTC
CASSDARDTQETQYF
>15|TRBJ2-1|.|TRBD2|TRBV5-1
TGCGCCAGCAGCTTGGGTAGCGGGAGCTACAATGAGCAGTTCTTC
CASSLGSGSYNEQFF
>18|TRBJ2-7|.|TRBD2|TRBV5-4
TGTGCCAGCAGCTTGGCCCCACCGGGACTAGGGAGCTCCTACGAGCAGTACTTC
CASSLAPPGLGSSYEQYF
>14|TRBJ2-3|.|.|TRBV10-3
TGTGCCATCAGTCCTGATACTCGCACAGATACGCAGTATTTT
CAISPDTRTDTQYF
>12|TRBJ2-5|once|.|TRBV5-3
TGTGCCAGAAGCTCTACAGGGGAGACCCAGTACTTC
CARSSTGETQYF
>17|TRBJ2-5|.|TRBD2|TRBV18
TGTGCCAGCTCCAAGCCCATTAATAGCGGGAGAGGAGAGACCCAGTACTTC
CASSKPINSGRGETQYF
>13|TRBJ2-2|.|.|TRBV11-2
TGTGCCAGCAGCTTAGTCACCCAAGGGGAGCTGTTTTTT
CASSLVTQGELFF
>14|TRBJ2-3|once|TRBD1|TRBV27
TGTGCCAGCAGTGGACAGGCTAGCACAGATACGCAGTATTTT
CASSGQASTDTQYF
>14|TRBJ2-4|.|TRBD1|TRBV7-2
TGTGCCAGCAGCCGGACAGGGGACAAAAACATTCAGTACTTC
CASSRTGDKNIQYF
>15|TRBJ2-1|.|TRBD2|TRBV7-9
TGTGCCAGCAGCTTAAGCGCGGGAGCTTTCAATGAGCAGTTCTTC
CASSLSAGAFNEQFF
>13|TRBJ2-1|.|.|TRBV15
TGTGCCACCACCCCCCGCGGGTACAATGAGCAGTTCTTC
CATTPRGYNEQFF
>19|TRBJ2-1|.|TRBD2|TRBV9
TGTGCCAGCAGCGTAAAGCGGGAGGGCTACTTCTCCTACGACGATGAGCAGTTCTTC
CASSVKREGYFSYDDEQFF
>16|TRBJ2-3|.|TRBD1|TRBV7-2
TGTGCCAGCAGCTTTGACAGGGTCGGCAGCACAGATACGCAGTATTTT
CASSFDRVGSTDTQYF
>13|TRBJ1-2|.|.|TRBV5-4
TGTGCCAGCAGCTTGAAAGGGGCAGATGGCTACACCTTC
CASSLKGADGYTF